One T cell receptor (beta chain) is described in this entry. Its antigen is unknown. No quality values exist for individual bases; no much larger clone is one base distant. This entry comes from a study of cytomegalovirus exposure and HLA in healthy donors (dated by TCRdb to about 2017). General notes on the study: An earlier analysis of approximately 550 of the donors reported 250 to 300 Gb of sequence data and some 120 million unique TCR beta sequences from 150 million to 200 million T cells. An early release that covered about 600 HLA-typed donors contained about 300 gigabases of sequencing data and roughly 84 million unique TCR sequences. Of the roughly 400 genotyped donors, over 80% were placed in the genetic ancestry cluster associated with self-reported Caucasian donors. The study aimed to test whether signatures of past pathogen exposure could be identified by cataloging public T cell receptors. The T cell repertoires of about 700 subjects were profiled by immunosequencing and related to cytomegalovirus serostatus. Along with the approximately 620-subject first cohort, a separate validation cohort of over 90 different subjects was used. To predict cytomegalovirus infection status, the study brought together high-throughput TCR immunosequencing, statistical association of individual TCRs with disease status, and machine learning. A later analysis re-examined previously published TCR beta repertoires from over 500 donors and added high-resolution HLA genotyping to investigate patterns of TCR occurrence. The later analysis used no new phenotypic data to find candidate immune exposures, relying instead on TCR beta sequences and their occurrence across donors. An earlier analysis of around 540 of the donors applied high-throughput TCR beta sequencing to assess whether each TCR beta V gene segment acted as functional or pseudogenic. Donor age, sex, ethnicity and CMV serostatus were compiled alongside the repertoire data. A later genetic analysis used genome-wide SNP genotypes for about 60% of the roughly 670 donors, treating that subset as a discovery cohort. Every discovery cohort repertoire had been produced on one sequencing platform. Class I and class II HLA loci were covered by the typing at four-digit resolution. Typing coverage differed by locus: A, B, C, DRB1 and DQB1 were typed in about 629-630 donors, DQA1 in roughly 500, DPA1 in some 570, and DPB1 in around 490. Four or five DR-DQ haplotypes were treated as single units for association and clustering because of strong linkage in the cohort. On average, around 240,000 unique TCR beta nucleotide sequences were sequenced per donor among more than 350 genotyped donors of the cohort, with around 19% of those sequences being non-productive. Paper-wide results and their limitations: A cluster of highly shared sequence variants was judged likely to represent a technical artifact of the sequencing pipeline. At a false discovery rate of 0.05, a later analysis linked some 17,000 TCR beta sequences to specific HLA alleles. Immune exposure information for the cohort was limited to CMV serostatus. An association between a missense DCLRE1C variant and V-gene and J-gene trimming of TCR beta chains was found in a later genetic analysis and replicated in an independent cohort. A total of 150 to 200 TCR beta chains were listed by the study as associated with cytomegalovirus. The presence/absence analyses assumed that sequencing depth was roughly uniform across donors, and that assumption may not be true. A later analysis found that most CMV-associated TCR beta chains appeared HLA-restricted, with HLA associations seemingly driven largely by CMV exposure. When HLA alleles, especially DR and DQ, strongly co-occurred, attributing TCR associations to individual alleles was difficult. Because HLA typing was missing for some donors at each locus, association tests included only the typed subset. In a later genetic analysis, fewer N-insertions in productive TCRs were reported among donors in an Asian-associated ancestry cluster than the approximately 710-donor mean. Because counts were too low, about 17 rarely observed V segments, including chromosome 9 orphons, were excluded from the earlier analysis of 587 of the donors. In an earlier analysis of a few hundred of the donors, most TCR beta V segments were observed in productive rearrangements about 87% or about 30% of the time, broadly matching IMGT annotations. The 87-base-pair reads could not distinguish some IMGT-functional V segments, including TRBV6-2 and TRBV6-3, so those segments were excluded. Linkage disequilibrium might explain the correlated functional status among segregating V segments, but an unknown experimental factor could not be excluded. In this cohort, only TCR beta chains were sequenced, and detectable features were limited by the absence of alpha or paired-chain data. In a later analysis, the rate of TCR association differed among HLA loci, with DRB1 alleles having the most associated TCRs and HLA-C alleles having the fewest. In both the original and validation cohorts, the classifier was reported to diagnose cytomegalovirus status with high specificity and sensitivity. In a later analysis, HLA-associated TCR beta chains showed more clonal expansion and lower generation probabilities than non-associated chains that were equally common. A further reported finding was that TCR beta sequences accurately predicted the HLA-A and HLA-B alleles for most subjects in the first cohort. The authors suggested that the approach could potentially be extended to other disease states and immunological phenotypes. In vitro tests confirmed that three of the cytomegalovirus-associated TCR beta chains recognize cytomegalovirus antigens. Most TCR sequences were observed very rarely across donors, whereas some public TCRs were present in many individuals. Several of the top co-occurrence clusters appeared to be linked to parvovirus B19, influenza, CMV and Epstein-Barr virus, according to a later analysis.

Preparation of the library involved the immunoSEQ multiplex PCR assay. A mixture of 60 forward primers for TCR Vbeta segments and 13 reverse primers for TCR Jbeta segments was used in the multiplex PCR. The CDR3 region of rearranged TCR beta genes was amplified from genomic DNA by a multiplex PCR assay. Amplified TCR beta libraries were sequenced as 87-base-pair reads on the Illumina HiSeq System. On the authors' methods: A later analysis tallied around 80 million unique TCR beta chains across the 550 to 850 repertoires, and approximately 11 million of those chains were shared by two or more donors. To remove PCR and sequencing errors, raw reads were error-corrected and collapsed into unique sequences using a nearest-neighbor algorithm that merged closely related sequences. V, D and J gene segments were assigned by aligning CDR3 sequences to IMGT reference sequences. For a sequence to be retained, at least a six-nucleotide match to both a V gene segment and a J gene segment was required. Rearrangements were classified as productive when the CDR3 lacked stop codons and remained in frame with V and J, and all other rearrangements were classified as non-productive. Following IMGT convention, CDR3 was defined as the stretch from the second conserved V-encoded cysteine up to the conserved J-encoded phenylalanine. The earlier analysis of approximately 590 of the donors excluded any sequence lacking an unambiguous match to a single V gene segment. In an earlier analysis of 587 of the donors, V segments were called functional above 56.7% productive rearrangements and were called segregating when the between-donor standard deviation exceeded 5%. A statistical classification framework was developed to diagnose cytomegalovirus status using the catalog of TCR beta chain sequences. In a later analysis, TCR nucleotide sequences were compared against IMGT/GENE-DB human TR gene sequences so that V and J genes could be assigned. A later analysis assigned CDR3 sequences and most-parsimonious VDJ recombination scenarios with the TCRdist pipeline. In a later analysis, each TCR beta chain was defined by its CDR3 amino acid sequence together with its V-gene family, and reads without a unique V-gene family were excluded. To address suspected cross-contamination and a sequencing artifact, a later analysis removed a few hundred highly shared, low-generation-probability nucleotide sequences. In a later analysis, a clonal expansion index was calculated for each public chain from normalized within-repertoire ranks of inferred template counts. In a later analysis, generation probabilities were computed using a VDJ recombination model fitted to out-of-frame rearrangements, and the results were checked against IGoR. A later analysis scored TCR-TCR, TCR-HLA and TCR-CMV co-occurrence with hypergeometric tests, applying a repertoire-size bias correction to TCR pairs. To estimate false discovery rates, a later analysis permuted the HLA or CMV assignments 20 times. A later analysis grouped co-occurring TCRs with DBSCAN, adding TCRdist sequence similarity when clustering within HLA-allele-positive subsets. Repertoires with fewer than 30,000 or more than 120,000 public chains, plus five repertoires with anomalous nucleotide sharing, were excluded from co-occurrence clustering. TCRdb took over this immuneACCESS table, retaining in-frame rearrangements with V and J assigned. Such tables are incomplete; in checked studies, under half of the missing clones stem from an unresolved V gene, and the remainder is unexplained. V and J calls and clone size follow that table, whereas D and trimming were derived from the DNA. The sample has approximately 200,000 clones on record, 70% to 80% of them singletons. About 4.4% of the sample lies in the top ten.

The cysteine opens and the phenylalanine closes a CDR3 of 12 amino acids. Only the CDR3 portion is preserved as DNA: 36 bases, with reading frame beginning at the first base. CDR1 MNHEY and CDR2 SMNVEV were looked up in the germline V gene (reference sequence). A distance of 10 bases separates the germline ends of V and J, which lose 4 bases and 9 bases respectively. In total, just over 650 healthy bone marrow donors made up the cohort. Cohort members were all nominally healthy when sampled, although unrecorded immune exposures were likely present. The donor tested CMV seropositive, placing the donor among the roughly 270 seropositive members of the cohort. Every donor gave a peripheral blood sample, and the peripheral blood mononuclear cells from that sample were used for TCR beta sequencing. The Qiagen DNeasy Blood Extraction Kit was used to extract genomic DNA from the blood cell samples.

In this chain, TRBV27 is recombined with TRBJ2-4, with an unclear D gene assignment. The sequence derives from a woman aged 25 to 39 in good health and CMV-seropositive. The specimen sequenced was PBMCs. The CDR3 reads as follows: CASSSLGGIQYF. The DNA reads as follows: TGTGCCAGCAGTTCCCTAGGCGGCATTCAGTACTTC.